This entry lists 28 T cell receptor beta chains sequenced from one sample in a study of CD8 T cells in ankylosing spondylitis. Study-wide results and limits: What appeared characteristic of ankylosing spondylitis blood was a TCR beta motif of eight highly homologous variants.

TCRdb passed the 5' RACE reads through MiXCR, listing each CDR3 protein once. The sample consists of roughly 440,000 distinct CDR3 sequences, under 20% of them appearing once. Antigen specificity for these receptors is unknown. The source material was blood, either unsorted or a sorted T cell fraction (not recorded which). Receptors originate from a male donor with ankylosing spondylitis.

This clonotype was seen only once. The chain has TRBV20-1 and TRBJ2-5, with D tentatively TRBD2 (6 bases). V dropped 3 bases and J dropped 1 base, with 15 bases sitting between them. Germline values: CDR1 DFQATT, CDR2 SNEGSKA (reference sequence). The CDR3 is 15 residues long. CDR3 sequence reads: CSASGGVGPQETQYF. In nucleotides, the CDR3 is TGCAGTGCTAGCGGGGGAGTGGGGCCCCAAGAGACCCAGTACTTC.

This chain joins TRBV5-1 and TRBJ2-1; 10 positions match TRBD2. The CDR3 totals 19 residues. V lost 0 bases to trimming and J lost 5 bases; unmatched junction nucleotides: 14. Germline CDR1 SGHRS, CDR2 YFSETQ. CDR3 DNA sequence: TGCGCCAGCAGCTTGGCCGGCGGCCTTCAGCGGGGGGGCCACAATGAGCAGTTCTTC. The encoded protein is CASSLAGGLQRGGHNEQFF. Full variable domain (outside the CDR3, taken from reference TRBV5-1 and TRBJ2-1): KAGVTQTPRYLIKTRGQQVTLSCSPISGHRSVSWYQQTPGQGLQFLFEYFSETQRNKGNFPGRFSGRQFSNSRSEMNVSTLELGDSALYLCASSLAGGLQRGGHNEQFFGPGTRLTVL.

The V gene is TRBV4-1, the J gene TRBJ1-2, with D uncertain. Trimming left V 4 bases short and J 3 bases short, with 12 bases between. The germline CDR1 and CDR2 sequences are MGHRA and YSYEKL. The CDR3 loop spans 14 amino acids. The CDR3 nucleotides are TGCGCCAGCAGCCCTCCCAGTGGGGACTATGGCTACACCTTC. Its translation: CASSPPSGDYGYTF.

This clonotype was detected many times. The J gene is TRBJ1-1, the V gene TRBV12-3 or TRBV12-4, with D possibly TRBD1 on 5 matching bases. Between the trimmed V and J ends, which lost 3 bases and 1 base, there was a span of 9 bases. This CDR3 contains 14 residues. CDR3 residues: CASSFGGANTEAFF. The CDR3 DNA is TGTGCCAGCAGTTTTGGTGGGGCGAACACTGAAGCTTTCTTT.

This clonotype was found a few times. This chain joins TRBV13 and TRBJ1-3; maybe TRBD1 (6 bases). The CDR3 is 15 residues long. Germline V lookup: CDR1 PRHDT, CDR2 FYEKMQ (reference sequence). V lost 5 bases to trimming and J lost 8 bases, with 19 bases between them. The DNA for the CDR3 is TGTGCCAGCAGCCAAGAGGGGGGGCCCGTGGACACCATATATTTT. Its translation: CASSQEGGPVDTIYF.

The rearrangement joins TRBV4-1 to TRBJ2-2, with a possible D match to TRBD2 (5 bases). Germline V gene data show CDR1 as MGHRA and CDR2 as YSYEKL. V shed 1 base and J shed 2 bases, with 11 bases lying between them. The CDR3 is 16 amino acids. CDR3 protein: CASSQAQRINTGELFF. The DNA for the CDR3 is TGCGCCAGCAGCCAAGCGCAGCGGATTAACACCGGGGAGCTGTTTTTT.

The rearrangement joins TRBV28 to TRBJ1-2; possibly TRBD1 for D (5 bases). CDR3 length equals 13 residues. Trimming took off 7 bases at V and 1 base at J, with 10 bases between the two ends. The germline V gene encodes CDR1 MDHEN and CDR2 SYDVKM. Here the CDR3 DNA reads TGTGCCAGCACCCCGACAGTTAACTATGGCTACACCTTC. Translating gives CASTPTVNYGYTF.

The table lists this clonotype with a few counts. The genes are TRBV7-9 and TRBJ1-2; D is uncertain. The germline V gene encodes CDR1 SEHNR and CDR2 FQNEAQ (reference sequence). The CDR3 has 15 residues. Trimming left V 4 bases short and J 4 bases short, with 16 bases between. Written as DNA, the CDR3 is TGTGCCAGCAGCTCCTCCCCGACTTATTCCTATGGCTACACCTTC. Protein product: CASSSSPTYSYGYTF.

In this sample, this clonotype turned up a few times. This rearrangement joins TRBV25-1 to TRBJ2-7; no definite D call. The CDR3 is 15 amino acids. Per germline, CDR1 MGHDK and CDR2 SYGVNS. V gave up 3 bases and J gave up 3 bases, with 15 bases separating them. CDR3 protein: CASSDDTDPVYEQYF. DNA of the CDR3: TGTGCCAGCAGTGATGACACGGATCCAGTCTACGAGCAGTACTTC.

V and J are TRBV18 and TRBJ2-7, with D perhaps given as TRBD1 or TRBD2 (5 bases each). This CDR3 is built from 13 residues. Germline lookup yields CDR1 KGHSH and CDR2 LQKENI. V lost 2 bases to trimming and J lost 7 bases, with 12 bases between them. CDR3 nucleotide sequence: TGTGCCAGCTCACCAGGGACCGTCAGGGAGCAGTACTTC. Its translation is CASSPGTVREQYF.

CDR3 residues: CASSLVQAPGELFF. The CDR3 DNA sequence: TGTGCCAGCAGCTTGGTACAGGCCCCCGGGGAGCTGTTTTTT. J is TRBJ2-2 and V is TRBV5-5; D is perhaps TRBD1 (5 bases). The CDR3 length is 14 residues. Germline CDR1 reads SGHKS; CDR2 reads YYEKEE (reference sequence). V was cut by 0 bases and J by 6 bases, with 9 bases left in between.

V is TRBV11-1 and J is TRBJ2-1; TRBD2 matches 11 bases. Germline loops: CDR1 SGHAT, CDR2 FQDESV (reference sequence). With 5 bases clipped from V and 8 bases from J, the junction kept 17 bases outside the gene matches. This CDR3 region has 18 residues. Written as DNA, the CDR3 is TGTGCCAGCAGCAGGAGGGGGGGACTAGCGGTTAGAAACCATGAGCAGTTCTTC. Translating gives CASSRRGGLAVRNHEQFF.

This sequence joins TRBV12-3 or TRBV12-4 and TRBJ2-3, with 8 bases matching TRBD1. V shed 3 bases and J 1 base; nucleotides not matched to a gene: 3. CDR3 length: 15 amino acids. The CDR3 nucleotides are TGTGCCAGCAGTTTGTCGGGACAGGGCACAGATACGCAGTATTTT. Protein product: CASSLSGQGTDTQYF.

This clonotype was counted only a few times. The chain is built from TRBV12-3 or TRBV12-4 and TRBJ1-6, with TRBD1 matching 8 bases. Trimming took 2 bases from V and 7 from J; bases not matched to a gene: 7. The CDR3 length is 16 residues. The CDR3 nucleotides are TGTGCCAGCAGTTTAAATACAGGGGGAGGGAATTCACCCCTCCACTTT. Its protein product is CASSLNTGGGNSPLHF.

The rearrangement uses TRBV20-1 and TRBJ2-7; TRBD2 aligns across 10 bases. Trimming at V came to 0 bases and at J to 5 bases, leaving 22 bases not matched to a gene. Germline assignment: CDR1 DFQATT and CDR2 SNEGSKA (reference sequence). The CDR3 spans 20 residues. The CDR3 region is CSARDGAGPNASGSRDEQYF. The CDR3 nucleotides read TGCAGTGCTAGAGATGGCGCAGGGCCCAACGCTAGCGGGAGTCGGGACGAGCAGTACTTC.

The V gene is TRBV30, the J gene TRBJ1-1; 7 bases are shared with TRBD1. The CDR3 is 12 residues long. V was clipped by 2 bases and J by 11 bases; unmatched bases: 8. Germline-derived CDR1 and CDR2 are GTSNPN and SVGIG (reference sequence). CDR3 sequence (DNA): TGTGCCTGGAGTAGCCCAGGGGGATTGGCTTTCTTT. Protein: CAWSSPGGLAFF.

This clonotype was observed a handful of times. J is TRBJ1-6 and V is TRBV12-3 or TRBV12-4; tentative D call: TRBD1 (5 bases). Trimming pared 3 bases from V and 11 bases from J, leaving 8 bases between. This CDR3 is 12 amino acids long. The CDR3: CASSFRDAPLHF. The CDR3 DNA sequence: TGTGCCAGCAGTTTTCGGGACGCACCCCTCCACTTT.

The J gene is TRBJ1-1, the V gene TRBV5-1; D remains unclear. V lost 7 bases, J lost 0 bases, and 7 bases lay in between. The germline CDR1 and CDR2 sequences are SGHRS and YFSETQ. The CDR3 spans 12 residues. CDR3 protein: CASGLMNTEAFF. CDR3 coding DNA: TGCGCCAGCGGGCTCATGAACACTGAAGCTTTCTTT.

This chain joins TRBV20-1 and TRBJ2-5, with a weak D call TRBD2 (6 bases). V was trimmed by 1 base and J by 7 bases, leaving 13 bases between them. This CDR3 is built from 13 residues. The germline V gene encodes CDR1 DFQATT and CDR2 SNEGSKA (reference sequence). CDR3 bases: TGCAGTGCTAGAGTTGGCGGGGAGGTGACCCAGTACTTC. Protein product: CSARVGGEVTQYF.

This clonotype was detected many times. The chain carries TRBV18 and TRBJ1-4; D unclear. CDR1 KGHSH and CDR2 LQKENI come from the germline V gene. The CDR3 is 15 residues long. The V and J ends lost 3 bases and 3 bases respectively, with 11 bases between them. The CDR3 here is CASSPRQEANEKLFF. The CDR3 region has the DNA TGTGCCAGCTCACCCCGCCAGGAGGCTAATGAAAAACTGTTTTTT.

The chain couples TRBV5-8 to TRBJ1-5; a possible D gene is TRBD1 (5 bases). The CDR3 length is 14 residues. The ends were cut back, 2 bases at V and 4 bases at J, with 10 bases in the middle. CDR1 is SGHTS and CDR2 is YDEGEE in the germline V gene. The CDR3 loop reads CASSLGERNQPQHF. In nucleotides, the CDR3 is TGTGCCAGCAGCTTAGGGGAACGGAATCAGCCCCAGCATTTT.

The chain employs TRBV12-3 or TRBV12-4 and TRBJ1-3; a weak D match, TRBD1 (5 bases). The CDR3 spans 14 residues. V shed 7 bases and J shed 0 bases, with 10 bases lying between them. CDR3 in amino acids: CASTGRNSGNTIYF. The CDR3 bases are TGTGCCAGCACAGGGCGAAACTCTGGAAACACCATATATTTT.

The V and J genes are TRBV28 and TRBJ2-3; the D gene is possibly TRBD1 (6 bases). The CDR3 is made up of 16 amino acids. Germline values: CDR1 MDHEN, CDR2 SYDVKM. Between the trimmed V and J ends, which lost 6 bases and 1 base, there was a span of 17 bases. This CDR3 reads CASSLNRVSGTDTQYF. CDR3 nucleotides: TGTGCCAGCAGCCTGAACAGGGTTTCGGGCACAGATACGCAGTATTTT.

This chain joins TRBV12-3 or TRBV12-4 and TRBJ1-2; 11 positions agree with TRBD1. V shed 4 bases and J 4 bases; nucleotides not matched to a gene: 5. The CDR3 totals 15 residues. The CDR3 DNA sequence: TGTGCCAGCAGTTCCCCCGGGACAGGGGGCTATGGCTACACCTTC. Translating it yields CASSSPGTGGYGYTF.

The CDR3 DNA reads as TGTGCCAGCAGCCTCCTACAGGGGTCAGGGGCCAACGTCCTGACTTTC. It codes for CASSLLQGSGANVLTF. V usage is TRBV11-3 and J usage is TRBJ2-6, with TRBD1 matching 7 bases. Germline CDR1 and CDR2: SGHNT and YENEEA. The V gene end was trimmed by 5 bases and the J gene end by 4 bases; junction bases not matched to a gene: 8. The CDR3 has 16 residues.

Many counts were recorded for this clonotype. This chain links TRBV12-3 or TRBV12-4 with TRBJ2-1, with TRBD2 matching 10 bases. The length of the CDR3 is 14 residues. V shed 8 bases and J 7 bases; nucleotides not matched to a gene: 8. The CDR3 DNA follows: TGTGCCAGCCGGCAGCGGGAGGGCCGGAATGAGCAGTTCTTC. The encoded protein is CASRQREGRNEQFF.

This clonotype was seen only a few times. The chain employs TRBV10-3 and TRBJ2-7; TRBD1 might be the D (6 bases). The germline CDR1 and CDR2 sequences are ENHRY and SYGVKD. V dropped 5 bases and J dropped 3 bases, with 17 bases sitting between them. The CDR3 sequence is 15 residues long. The CDR3 nucleotides are TGTGCCATCAGTTTTCGGGACACCGAGAACTACGAGCAGTACTTC. Translation gives CAISFRDTENYEQYF.

This clonotype was observed a few times. V gene TRBV24-1 combines with J gene TRBJ2-5; TRBD1 matches at 11 bases. This CDR3 spans 15 amino acids. Germline-derived CDR1 and CDR2 are KGHDR and SFDVKD. Trimming took 3 bases from V and 5 from J; bases not matched to a gene: 4. CDR3 DNA sequence: TGTGCCACCAGTGATCGGACAGGGGGCAGCGAGACCCAGTACTTC. This translates into CATSDRTGGSETQYF.